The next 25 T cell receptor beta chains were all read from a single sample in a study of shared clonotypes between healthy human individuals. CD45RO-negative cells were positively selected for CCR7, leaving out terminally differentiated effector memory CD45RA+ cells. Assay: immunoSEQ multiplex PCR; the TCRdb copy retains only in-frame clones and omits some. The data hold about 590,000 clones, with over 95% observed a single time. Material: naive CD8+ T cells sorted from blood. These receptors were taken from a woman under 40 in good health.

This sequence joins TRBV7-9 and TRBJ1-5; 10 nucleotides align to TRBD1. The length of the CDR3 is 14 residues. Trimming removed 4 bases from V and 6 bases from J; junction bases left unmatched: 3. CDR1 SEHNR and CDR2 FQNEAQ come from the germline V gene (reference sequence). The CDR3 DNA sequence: TGTGCCAGCAGCTCGACAGGGGGCCTTCAGCCCCAGCATTTT. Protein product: CASSSTGGLQPQHF.

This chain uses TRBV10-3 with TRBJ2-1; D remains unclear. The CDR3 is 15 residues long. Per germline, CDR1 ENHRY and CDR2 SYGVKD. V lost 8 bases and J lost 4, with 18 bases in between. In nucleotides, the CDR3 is TGTGCCATCGCCGTCGGTTCTGGACCTTACAATGAGCAGTTCTTC. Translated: CAIAVGSGPYNEQFF.

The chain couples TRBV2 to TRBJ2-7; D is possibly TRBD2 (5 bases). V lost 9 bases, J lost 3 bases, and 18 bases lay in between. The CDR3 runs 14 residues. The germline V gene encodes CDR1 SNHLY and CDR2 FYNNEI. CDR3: CASRVAYGIYEQYF. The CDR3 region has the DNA TGTGCCAGTAGGGTAGCGTACGGGATCTACGAGCAGTACTTC.

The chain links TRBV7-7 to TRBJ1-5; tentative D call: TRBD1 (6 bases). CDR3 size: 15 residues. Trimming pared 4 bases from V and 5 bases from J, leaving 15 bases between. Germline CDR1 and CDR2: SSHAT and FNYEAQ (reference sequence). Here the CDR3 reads CASSYREGVYQPQHF. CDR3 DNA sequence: TGTGCCAGCAGCTATAGGGAGGGGGTGTATCAGCCCCAGCATTTT. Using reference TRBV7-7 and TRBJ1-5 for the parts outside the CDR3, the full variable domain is GAGVSQSPRYKVTKRGQDVTLRCDPISSHATLYWYQQALGQGPEFLTYFNYEAQPDKSGLPSDRFSAERPEGSISTLTIQRTEQRDSAMYRCASSYREGVYQPQHFGDGTRLSIL.

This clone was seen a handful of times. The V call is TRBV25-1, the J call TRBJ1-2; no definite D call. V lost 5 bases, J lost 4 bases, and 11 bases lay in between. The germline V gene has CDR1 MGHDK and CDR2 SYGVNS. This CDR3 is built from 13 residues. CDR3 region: CASSLDGFYGYTF. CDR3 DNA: TGTGCCAGCAGTTTAGACGGATTCTATGGCTACACCTTC.

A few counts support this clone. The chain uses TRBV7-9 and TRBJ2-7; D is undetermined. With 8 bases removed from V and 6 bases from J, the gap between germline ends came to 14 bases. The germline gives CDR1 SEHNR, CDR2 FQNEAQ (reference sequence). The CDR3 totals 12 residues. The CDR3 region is CASRGSPSEQYF. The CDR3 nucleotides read TGTGCCAGCCGTGGTTCACCCTCCGAGCAGTACTTC.

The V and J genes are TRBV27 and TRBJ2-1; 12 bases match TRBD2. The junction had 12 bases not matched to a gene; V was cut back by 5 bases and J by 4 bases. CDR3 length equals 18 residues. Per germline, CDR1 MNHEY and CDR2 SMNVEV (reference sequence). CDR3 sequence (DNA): TGTGCCAGCAGTGGGATCGGACTAGCGGGACCAACGTACAATGAGCAGTTCTTC. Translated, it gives CASSGIGLAGPTYNEQFF.

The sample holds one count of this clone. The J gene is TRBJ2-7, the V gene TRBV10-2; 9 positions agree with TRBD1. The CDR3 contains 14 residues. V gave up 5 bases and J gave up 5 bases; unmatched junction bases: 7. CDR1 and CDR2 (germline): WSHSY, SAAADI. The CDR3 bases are TGCGCCAGCAGTACAGGGGGCGAAAGGAACGAGCAGTACTTC. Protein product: CASSTGGERNEQYF.

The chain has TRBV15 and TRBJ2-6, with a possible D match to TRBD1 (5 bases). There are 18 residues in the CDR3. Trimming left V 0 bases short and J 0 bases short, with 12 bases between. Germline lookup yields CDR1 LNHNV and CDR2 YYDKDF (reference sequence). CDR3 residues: CATSRDWWGLSGANVLTF. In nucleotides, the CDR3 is TGTGCCACCAGCAGAGATTGGTGGGGCCTCTCTGGGGCCAACGTCCTGACTTTC.

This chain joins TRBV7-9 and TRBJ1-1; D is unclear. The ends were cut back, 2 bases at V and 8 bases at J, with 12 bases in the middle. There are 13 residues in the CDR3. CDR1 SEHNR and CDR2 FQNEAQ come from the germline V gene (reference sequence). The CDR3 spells CASSLPNHEEAFF. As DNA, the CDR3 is TGTGCCAGCAGCTTACCGAACCATGAAGAAGCTTTCTTT.

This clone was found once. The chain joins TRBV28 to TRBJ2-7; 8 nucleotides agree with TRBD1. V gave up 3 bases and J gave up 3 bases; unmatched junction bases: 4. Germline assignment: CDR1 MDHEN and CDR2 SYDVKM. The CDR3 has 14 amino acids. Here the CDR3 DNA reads TGTGCCAGCAGTTTTGACAGGGGAGGCTACGAGCAGTACTTC. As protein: CASSFDRGGYEQYF.

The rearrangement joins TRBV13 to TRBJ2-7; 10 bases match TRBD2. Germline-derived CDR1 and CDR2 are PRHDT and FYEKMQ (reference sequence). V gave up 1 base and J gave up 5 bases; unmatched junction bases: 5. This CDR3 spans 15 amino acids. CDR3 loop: CASSLEGLARHEQYF. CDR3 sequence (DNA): TGTGCCAGCAGCTTAGAGGGACTAGCGCGTCACGAGCAGTACTTC.

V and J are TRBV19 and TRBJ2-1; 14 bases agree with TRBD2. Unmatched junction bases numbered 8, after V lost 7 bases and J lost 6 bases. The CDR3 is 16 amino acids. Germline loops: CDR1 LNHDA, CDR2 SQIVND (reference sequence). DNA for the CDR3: TGTGCCAGTATGCCGGGACTAGCGGGAGTGTTCAATGAGCAGTTCTTC. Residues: CASMPGLAGVFNEQFF.

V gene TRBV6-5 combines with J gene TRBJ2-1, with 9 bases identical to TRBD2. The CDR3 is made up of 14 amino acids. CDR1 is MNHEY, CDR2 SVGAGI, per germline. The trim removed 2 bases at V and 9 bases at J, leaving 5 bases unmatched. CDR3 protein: CASSYASGVGEQFF. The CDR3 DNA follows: TGTGCCAGCAGTTACGCTAGCGGGGTGGGTGAGCAGTTCTTC.

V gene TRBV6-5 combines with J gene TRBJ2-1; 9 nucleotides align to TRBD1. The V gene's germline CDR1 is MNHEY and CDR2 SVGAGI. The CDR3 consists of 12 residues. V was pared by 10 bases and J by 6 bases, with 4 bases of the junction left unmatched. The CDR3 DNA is TGTGCCACACAGGGGGCTCGCAATGAGCAGTTCTTC. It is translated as CATQGARNEQFF.

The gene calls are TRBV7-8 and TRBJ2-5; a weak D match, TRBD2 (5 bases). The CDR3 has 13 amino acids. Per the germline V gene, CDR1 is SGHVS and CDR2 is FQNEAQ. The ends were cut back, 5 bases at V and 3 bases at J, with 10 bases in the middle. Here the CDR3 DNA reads TGTGCCAGCAGCCTCGACGGGGAAGAGACCCAGTACTTC. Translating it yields CASSLDGEETQYF.

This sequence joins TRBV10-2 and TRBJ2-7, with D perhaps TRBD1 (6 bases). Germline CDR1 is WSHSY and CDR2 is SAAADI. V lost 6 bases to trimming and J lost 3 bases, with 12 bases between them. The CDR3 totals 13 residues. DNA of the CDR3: TGCGCCAGCAGGGGGCCAGGGGTCTACGAGCAGTACTTC. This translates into CASRGPGVYEQYF.

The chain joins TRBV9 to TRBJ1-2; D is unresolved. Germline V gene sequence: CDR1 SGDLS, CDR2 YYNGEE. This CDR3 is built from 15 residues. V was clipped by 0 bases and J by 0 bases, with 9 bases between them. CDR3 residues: CASSVEGGPNYGYTF. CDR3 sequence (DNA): TGTGCCAGCAGCGTAGAGGGCGGCCCTAACTATGGCTACACCTTC.

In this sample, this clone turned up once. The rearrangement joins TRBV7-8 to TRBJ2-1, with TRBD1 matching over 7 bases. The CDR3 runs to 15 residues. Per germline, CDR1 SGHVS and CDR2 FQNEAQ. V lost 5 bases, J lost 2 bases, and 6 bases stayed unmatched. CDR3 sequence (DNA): TGTGCCAGCAGCCCTGTACAGGGGCCCTACAATGAGCAGTTCTTC. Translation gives CASSPVQGPYNEQFF.

This CDR3 reads CSVAAIQGDLTDTQYF. CDR3 coding DNA: TGCAGCGTTGCCGCGATCCAGGGGGATCTCACAGATACGCAGTATTTT. The chain joins TRBV29-1 to TRBJ2-3, with 7 bases fitting TRBD1. This CDR3 comprises 16 residues. Germline CDR1 SQVTM, CDR2 ANQGSEA. V lost 4 bases and J lost 2; bases outside the gene matches: 12.

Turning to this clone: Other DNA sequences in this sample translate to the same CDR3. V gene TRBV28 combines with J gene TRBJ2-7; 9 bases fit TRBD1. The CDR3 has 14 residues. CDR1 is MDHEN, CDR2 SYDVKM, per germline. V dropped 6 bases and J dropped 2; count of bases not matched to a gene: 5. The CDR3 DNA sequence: TGTGCCAGCAGATCCGGGACAGGGCCCTACGAGCAGTACTTC. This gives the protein CASRSGTGPYEQYF.

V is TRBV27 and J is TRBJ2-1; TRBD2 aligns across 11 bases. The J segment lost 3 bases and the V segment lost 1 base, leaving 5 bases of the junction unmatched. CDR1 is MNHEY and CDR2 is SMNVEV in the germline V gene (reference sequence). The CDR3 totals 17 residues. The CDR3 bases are TGTGCCAGCAGTTTATGGCTAGCGGGAGGCCACTACAATGAGCAGTTCTTC. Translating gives CASSLWLAGGHYNEQFF.

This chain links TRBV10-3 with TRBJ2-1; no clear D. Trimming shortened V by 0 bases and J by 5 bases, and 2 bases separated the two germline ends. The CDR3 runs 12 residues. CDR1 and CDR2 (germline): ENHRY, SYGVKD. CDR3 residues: CAISESHNEQFF. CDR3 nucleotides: TGTGCCATCAGTGAGTCCCACAATGAGCAGTTCTTC.

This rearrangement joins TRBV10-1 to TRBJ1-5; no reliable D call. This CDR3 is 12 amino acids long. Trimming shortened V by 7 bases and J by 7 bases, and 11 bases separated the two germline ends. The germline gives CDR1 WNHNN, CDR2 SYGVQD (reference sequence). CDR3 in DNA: TGCGCCAGCATCCAAAGTTGCCAGCCCCAGCATTTT. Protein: CASIQSCQPQHF.

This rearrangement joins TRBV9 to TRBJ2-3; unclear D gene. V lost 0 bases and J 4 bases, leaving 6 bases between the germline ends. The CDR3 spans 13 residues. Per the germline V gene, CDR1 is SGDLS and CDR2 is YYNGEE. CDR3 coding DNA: TGTGCCAGCAGCGTAGGTTTGGCAGATACGCAGTATTTT. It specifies CASSVGLADTQYF.